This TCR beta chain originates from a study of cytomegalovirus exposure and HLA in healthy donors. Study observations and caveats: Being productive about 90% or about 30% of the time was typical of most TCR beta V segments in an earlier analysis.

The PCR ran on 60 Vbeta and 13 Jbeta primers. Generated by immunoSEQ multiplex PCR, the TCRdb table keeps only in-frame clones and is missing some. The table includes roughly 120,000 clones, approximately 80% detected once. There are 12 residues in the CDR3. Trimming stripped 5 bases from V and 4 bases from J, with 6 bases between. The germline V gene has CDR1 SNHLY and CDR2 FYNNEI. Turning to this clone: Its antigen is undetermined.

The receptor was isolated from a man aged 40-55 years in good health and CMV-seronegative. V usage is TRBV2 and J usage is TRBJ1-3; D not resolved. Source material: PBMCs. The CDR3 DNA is TGTGCCAGCAGTATAACAGGAAACACCATATATTTT. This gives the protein CASSITGNTIYF.